These 32 T cell receptor beta chains share one sample of origin, sequenced in a study of beta chain features in type 1 diabetes. Of the isolated RNA, all was reverse transcribed, and so the sequenced material was expressed TCRB transcripts. Generated by immunoSEQ multiplex PCR, the TCRdb table keeps only in-frame clones and is missing some. There are over 300,000 clones in the sample; 8% occur only once, and approximately 0.44% lies in the top ten. The sequenced material came from central memory CD4+ T cells from blood. The receptors derive from a woman aged 18-29 years in good health.

There are a few counts of this clone. J is TRBJ2-1 and V is TRBV5-1; a weak D match, TRBD2 (6 bases). V lost 4 bases and J lost 7, with 18 bases in between. Germline CDR1 reads SGHRS; CDR2 reads YFSETQ. The CDR3 consists of 15 residues. The CDR3 DNA follows: TGCGCCAGCAGCCCCACAGCGGGCCCTAATAATGAGCAGTTCTTC. Protein: CASSPTAGPNNEQFF.

The rearrangement joins TRBV18 to TRBJ1-1; no clear D. The V and J ends lost 6 bases and 1 base respectively, with 6 bases between them. Germline V gives CDR1 KGHSH, CDR2 LQKENI. The CDR3 is 12 amino acids. The CDR3 coding sequence is TGTGCCAGCTCTCACGGGAACACTGAAGCTTTCTTT. Translating gives CASSHGNTEAFF.

This clone was observed a handful of times. The rearrangement joins TRBV7-9 to TRBJ2-5, with D possibly being TRBD2 (5 bases). V was cut by 5 bases and J by 5 bases, with 9 bases left in between. CDR3 size: 12 residues. The germline CDR1 and CDR2 sequences are SEHNR and FQNEAQ (reference sequence). The CDR3 sequence: CASSPSGETQYF. DNA of the CDR3: TGTGCCAGCAGCCCCTCGGGGGAGACCCAGTACTTC. The entire variable domain, with the rest obtained from reference TRBV7-9 and TRBJ2-5, is as follows: DTGVSQNPRHKITKRGQNVTFRCDPISEHNRLYWYRQTLGQGPEFLTYFQNEAQLEKSRLLSDRFSAERPKGSFSTLEIQRTEQGDSAMYLCASSPSGETQYFGPGTRLLVL.

The sample holds many counts of this clone. The genes are TRBV2 and TRBJ2-1, with 9 bases that match TRBD2. There are 14 residues in the CDR3. Germline V gives CDR1 SNHLY, CDR2 FYNNEI. J gave up 7 bases and V 5 bases, and 6 bases lay outside the gene matches. Written as DNA, the CDR3 is TGTGCCAGCAGTAGGCGGGAGGGCCTTAATGAGCAGTTCTTC. It codes for CASSRREGLNEQFF.

This clone was detected many times. The chain is built from TRBV5-4 and TRBJ1-1; TRBD1 is a possible D gene (6 bases). Germline-derived CDR1 and CDR2 are SGHNT and YYREEE (reference sequence). V lost 2 bases to trimming and J lost 0 bases, with 11 bases between them. The CDR3 extends over 15 amino acids. CDR3 DNA sequence: TGTGCCAGCAGCTTTGGGGGGACAATGAACACTGAAGCTTTCTTT. This codes for CASSFGGTMNTEAFF.

The gene calls are TRBV23-1 and TRBJ2-5; TRBD1 aligns across 9 bases. TRBV23-1 is an open reading frame whose function is uncertain. The V and J ends lost 2 bases and 2 bases, in that order; junction bases with no gene match: 0. The CDR3 is 14 residues long. CDR3: CASSQDRGQETQYF. The DNA of the CDR3 is TGCGCCAGCAGTCAAGACAGGGGGCAAGAGACCCAGTACTTC.

Many counts were recorded for this clone. The gene calls are TRBV28 and TRBJ2-1; 8 nucleotides agree with TRBD2. The CDR3 has 12 amino acids. Germline V gene sequence: CDR1 MDHEN, CDR2 SYDVKM. J gave up 12 bases and V 5 bases, and 6 bases lay outside the gene matches. For the CDR3, the DNA is TGTGCCAGCAGTCTAAGCGGGAGAGGGCAGTTCTTC. Translation gives CASSLSGRGQFF. The variable domain in full, completed from reference TRBV28 and TRBJ2-1, reads DVKVTQSSRYLVKRTGEKVFLECVQDMDHENMFWYRQDPGLGLRLIYFSYDVKMKEKGDIPEGYSVSREKKERFSLILESASTNQTSMYLCASSLSGRGQFFGPGTRLTVL.

The chain links TRBV6-5 to TRBJ1-2, with 8 bases that match TRBD1. CDR3 length equals 14 residues. CDR1 and CDR2 from the germline V gene are MNHEY and SVGAGI. Trimming at V came to 2 bases and at J to 7 bases, leaving 6 bases not matched to a gene. The CDR3 loop reads CASSYRQGAGGYTF. The CDR3 coding sequence is TGTGCCAGCAGTTACAGGCAGGGGGCCGGTGGCTACACCTTC.

The chain links TRBV19 to TRBJ2-2, with D possibly matching TRBD2 (6 bases). The V gene lost 3 bases and the J gene lost 5 bases, with 10 bases spanning the gap. This CDR3 has 14 amino acids. CDR1 is LNHDA and CDR2 is SQIVND in the germline V gene (reference sequence). The CDR3 reads CASSIQEGTGELFF. The CDR3, as DNA: TGTGCCAGTAGTATCCAGGAGGGAACCGGGGAGCTGTTTTTT. Drawing the rest from reference TRBV19 and TRBJ2-2, the complete variable domain is DGGITQSPKYLFRKEGQNVTLSCEQNLNHDAMYWYRQDPGQGLRLIYYSQIVNDFQKGDIAEGYSVSREKKESFPLTVTSAQKNPTAFYLCASSIQEGTGELFFGEGSRLTVL.

This clone has just a few counts. The rearrangement links TRBV28 to TRBJ1-4; the D gene is possibly TRBD1 (6 bases). The CDR3 is 15 residues long. Between the trimmed V and J ends, which lost 0 bases and 8 bases, there was a span of 13 bases. The germline V gene encodes CDR1 MDHEN and CDR2 SYDVKM. CDR3: CASSLWSGGREKLFF. The DNA of the CDR3 is TGTGCCAGCAGTTTATGGTCCGGGGGCAGGGAAAAACTGTTTTTT.

Here the CDR3 reads CASTSGAGETQYF. CDR3 coding DNA: TGTGCCAGTACCTCGGGGGCGGGGGAGACCCAGTACTTC. The chain uses TRBV19 and TRBJ2-5, with D possibly called TRBD1 or TRBD2 (6 bases each). The CDR3 contains 13 residues. Trimming left V 7 bases short and J 5 bases short, with 14 bases between. CDR1 is LNHDA and CDR2 is SQIVND in the germline V gene (reference sequence).

This clone occurred a few times. V and J are TRBV7-2 and TRBJ1-4, with a weak D call TRBD1 (5 bases). The CDR3 covers 14 residues. The V gene lost 5 bases and the J gene lost 3 bases, with 10 bases spanning the gap. Germline assignment: CDR1 SGHTA and CDR2 FQGNSA. CDR3 amino acids: CASSVGGANEKLFF. Here the CDR3 DNA reads TGTGCCAGCAGCGTTGGAGGGGCTAATGAAAAACTGTTTTTT.

This clone was picked up many times. This rearrangement joins TRBV14 to TRBJ1-1, with D hard to call. Germline V gives CDR1 SGHDN, CDR2 FVKESK. The CDR3 totals 12 residues. V lost 7 bases and J 1 base, leaving 7 bases between the germline ends. The CDR3: CASNAGNTEAFF. DNA for the CDR3: TGTGCCAGCAATGCGGGGAACACTGAAGCTTTCTTT.

V usage is TRBV18 and J usage is TRBJ1-5; maybe TRBD1 (5 bases). The germline V and J ends were trimmed by 5 bases and 2 bases, with 13 bases remaining between them. The CDR3 runs 15 residues. Germline values: CDR1 KGHSH, CDR2 LQKENI. CDR3: CASSGIGGGNQPQHF. CDR3 coding DNA: TGTGCCAGCTCAGGTATCGGGGGAGGCAATCAGCCCCAGCATTTT.

This clone was counted at least ten times. This sequence joins TRBV10-3 and TRBJ1-2; D is unresolved. The CDR3 runs to 11 residues. Trimming cost V 3 bases and J 5 bases, with 4 bases left between them. Germline loops: CDR1 ENHRY, CDR2 SYGVKD. The CDR3 nucleotides are TGTGCCATCAGTGATCTATATGGCTACACCTTC. As protein: CAISDLYGYTF.

This clone came up a few times. The gene calls are TRBV7-8 and TRBJ2-3; 9 bases align to TRBD1. The CDR3 totals 19 residues. With V trimmed by 3 bases and J by 3 bases, 16 bases remained unmatched. In germline, CDR1 is SGHVS, CDR2 FQNEAQ. The CDR3 here is CASSFDPGQGPLTTDTQYF. In DNA form, the CDR3 reads TGTGCCAGCAGCTTCGACCCCGGACAGGGGCCACTTACAACAGATACGCAGTATTTT.

J is TRBJ2-7 and V is TRBV6-5; D might be TRBD1 or TRBD2, each matching 5 bases. The CDR3 runs 12 residues. Germline V gives CDR1 MNHEY, CDR2 SVGAGI. Trimming stripped 6 bases from V and 4 bases from J, with 10 bases between. Written as DNA, the CDR3 is TGTGCCAGCAGCGGGGACCTTTACGAGCAGTACTTC. This translates into CASSGDLYEQYF.

The chain joins TRBV5-1 to TRBJ1-5; D not certain. The CDR3 covers 13 residues. The germline V gene encodes CDR1 SGHRS and CDR2 YFSETQ. The V gene lost 0 bases and the J gene lost 9 bases, with 10 bases spanning the gap. The CDR3 here is CASSLEFGRPQHF. The CDR3, as DNA: TGCGCCAGCAGCTTGGAATTTGGAAGGCCCCAGCATTTT.

V usage is TRBV2 and J usage is TRBJ2-5, with 8 bases fitting TRBD2. There are 14 residues in the CDR3. The germline V gene encodes CDR1 SNHLY and CDR2 FYNNEI. V dropped 8 bases and J dropped 0; count of bases not matched to a gene: 5. The CDR3 nucleotides read TGTGCCAGCTACCAGCGGGAGTACCAAGAGACCCAGTACTTC. Translated: CASYQREYQETQYF.

The chain links TRBV28 to TRBJ2-7, with 9 bases aligning to TRBD2. CDR1 and CDR2 from the germline V gene are MDHEN and SYDVKM. J lost 5 bases, V lost 3 bases, and 8 bases had no gene match. The CDR3 is 15 amino acids. In DNA, the CDR3 is TGTGCCAGCAGTTTTCCCGGGACTAGCAGTCACGAGCAGTACTTC. Residues: CASSFPGTSSHEQYF.

The chain combines TRBV28 with TRBJ1-2, with D uncertain. Trimming cost V 6 bases and J 8 bases, with 19 bases left between them. The CDR3 contains 14 residues. Germline V gives CDR1 MDHEN, CDR2 SYDVKM. The CDR3 DNA reads as TGTGCCAGCAGCCTTACAGACCCGCGGCGAGGCTACACCTTC. The encoded protein is CASSLTDPRRGYTF.

V gene TRBV15 combines with J gene TRBJ2-1; TRBD2 matches at 10 bases. Per the germline V gene, CDR1 is LNHNV and CDR2 is YYDKDF (reference sequence). The CDR3 is 17 residues long. V shed 2 bases, J shed 1 base, and the junction held 5 bases outside the gene matches. The CDR3: CATSRLMTSGSYNEQFF. DNA of the CDR3: TGTGCCACCAGCAGACTAATGACTAGCGGGTCCTACAATGAGCAGTTCTTC.

This clone occurred a few times. Additional DNA sequences in this sample encode the identical CDR3. This sequence joins TRBV7-2 and TRBJ2-5; no definite D call. V was pared by 1 base and J by 3 bases, with 6 bases between. Germline V gene lookup returns CDR1 SGHTA and CDR2 FQGNSA. CDR3 length: 13 amino acids. CDR3 sequence reads: CASSLDFKETQYF. CDR3 coding DNA: TGTGCCAGCAGCTTAGATTTCAAAGAGACCCAGTACTTC.

This clone has just a few counts. The chain uses TRBV9 and TRBJ2-6, with 8 positions matching TRBD1. CDR3 length: 18 amino acids. CDR1 and CDR2 from the germline V gene are SGDLS and YYNGEE. J was trimmed by 2 bases and V by 1 base; bases with no gene match: 8. The CDR3 is CASSVLGQGAPGANVLTF. CDR3 DNA sequence: TGTGCCAGCAGCGTACTTGGGCAGGGGGCGCCTGGGGCCAACGTCCTGACTTTC. Full variable domain (outside the CDR3, taken from reference TRBV9 and TRBJ2-6): DSGVTQTPKHLITATGQRVTLRCSPRSGDLSVYWYQQSLDQGLQFLIQYYNGEERAKGNILERFSAQQFPDLHSELNLSSLELGDSALYFCASSVLGQGAPGANVLTFGAGSRLTVL.

V is TRBV28 and J is TRBJ2-7, with D unresolved. The germline gives CDR1 MDHEN, CDR2 SYDVKM. The CDR3 loop spans 15 amino acids. V lost 3 bases and J 2 bases, leaving 14 bases between the germline ends. The CDR3 is CASSLANPVTYEQYF. The CDR3 DNA reads TGTGCCAGCAGTTTGGCAAATCCAGTAACCTACGAGCAGTACTTC. Together with reference TRBV28 and TRBJ2-7, the CDR3 gives the full variable domain: DVKVTQSSRYLVKRTGEKVFLECVQDMDHENMFWYRQDPGLGLRLIYFSYDVKMKEKGDIPEGYSVSREKKERFSLILESASTNQTSMYLCASSLANPVTYEQYFGPGTRLTVT.

This clone was seen only a few times. The chain links TRBV5-4 to TRBJ2-7; D remains unclear. CDR1 SGHNT and CDR2 YYREEE come from the germline V gene (reference sequence). V was trimmed by 0 bases and J by 6 bases, leaving 13 bases between them. CDR3 length: 14 amino acids. The CDR3 loop is CASSLGGTFLEQYF. The CDR3 DNA reads TGTGCCAGCAGCTTGGGCGGAACCTTTCTCGAGCAGTACTTC.

This clone came up many times. The chain carries TRBV11-2 and TRBJ2-1, with TRBD2 matching over 11 bases. The CDR3 consists of 17 residues. With 1 base clipped from V and 12 bases from J, the junction kept 14 bases outside the gene matches. The germline V gene has CDR1 SGHAT and CDR2 FQNNGV. The CDR3 region is CASSLGPGLAADSGQFF. Written as DNA, the CDR3 is TGTGCCAGCAGCTTAGGGCCGGGACTAGCGGCCGATAGCGGGCAGTTCTTC.

In its sample, this clone was seen a few times. The rearrangement joins TRBV5-1 to TRBJ2-1; TRBD2 agrees at 11 bases. CDR1 and CDR2 from the germline V gene are SGHRS and YFSETQ. The CDR3 is 19 residues long. V gave up 1 base and J gave up 0 bases; unmatched junction bases: 9. The CDR3 region has the DNA TGCGCCAGCAGCTTGAGGGGGACTAGCGGAACACGCTCCTACAATGAGCAGTTCTTC. It encodes CASSLRGTSGTRSYNEQFF.

This clone was detected a few times. This chain uses TRBV28 with TRBJ2-7, with TRBD1 identical over 7 bases. The length of the CDR3 is 18 residues. V was clipped by 5 bases and J by 6 bases; unmatched bases: 22. CDR1 is MDHEN and CDR2 is SYDVKM in the germline V gene. The CDR3 DNA reads as TGTGCCAGCAGTACCCCTCCTTTCCGAGGACAGGCGGTCTTCGAGCAGTACTTC. This translates into CASSTPPFRGQAVFEQYF.

This clone appeared many times. This chain uses TRBV12-2 with TRBJ2-7; no DNA check was done on the table's D call, TRBD2. TRBV12-2 is deemed a pseudogene. There are 15 residues in the CDR3. The chain's CDR3 is CASRLDISGSYEQYF. The CDR3 nucleotides are TGTGCAAGTCGCTTAGACATAAGCGGGAGCTACGAGCAGTACTTC.

This clone has a handful of counts. The gene calls are TRBV18 and TRBJ1-4; D gene ambiguous. Trimming left V 2 bases short and J 0 bases short, with 10 bases between. CDR1 KGHSH and CDR2 LQKENI come from the germline V gene. This CDR3 is 16 amino acids long. The CDR3 region has the DNA TGTGCCAGCTCACCATTGAACCAAGCAACTAATGAAAAACTGTTTTTT. Its protein is CASSPLNQATNEKLFF.

The chain is built from TRBV28 and TRBJ2-6; 7 bases agree with TRBD1. V lost 6 bases to trimming and J lost 0 bases; unmatched junction nucleotides: 2. This CDR3 is built from 15 residues. Per germline, CDR1 MDHEN and CDR2 SYDVKM. Here the CDR3 reads CASSPGGSGANVLTF. The CDR3 DNA is TGTGCCAGCAGCCCAGGGGGCTCTGGGGCCAACGTCCTGACTTTC.